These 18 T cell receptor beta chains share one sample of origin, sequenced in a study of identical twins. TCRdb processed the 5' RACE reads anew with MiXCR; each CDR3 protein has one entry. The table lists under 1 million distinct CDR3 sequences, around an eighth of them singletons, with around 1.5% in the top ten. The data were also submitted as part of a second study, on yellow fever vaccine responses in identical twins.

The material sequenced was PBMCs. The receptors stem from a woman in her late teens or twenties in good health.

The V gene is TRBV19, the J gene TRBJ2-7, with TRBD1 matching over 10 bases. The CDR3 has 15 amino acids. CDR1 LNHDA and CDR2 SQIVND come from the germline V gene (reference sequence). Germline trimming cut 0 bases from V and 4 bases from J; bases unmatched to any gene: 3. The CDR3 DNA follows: TGTGCCAGTAGTATAGAGGGGACAGGGGTGTACGAGCAGTACTTC. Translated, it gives CASSIEGTGVYEQYF.

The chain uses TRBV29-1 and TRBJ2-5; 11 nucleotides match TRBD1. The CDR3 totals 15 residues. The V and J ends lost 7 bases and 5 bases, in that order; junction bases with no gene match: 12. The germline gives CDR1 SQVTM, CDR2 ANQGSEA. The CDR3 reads CSEQRGTGGSETQYF. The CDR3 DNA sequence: TGCAGCGAACAACGGGGGACAGGGGGGTCGGAGACCCAGTACTTC.

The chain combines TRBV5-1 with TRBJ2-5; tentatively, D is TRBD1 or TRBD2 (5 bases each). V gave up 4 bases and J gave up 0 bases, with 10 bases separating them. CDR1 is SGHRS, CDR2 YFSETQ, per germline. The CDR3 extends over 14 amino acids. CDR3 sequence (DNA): TGCGCCAGCAGCCCGCGAGGGGACCAAGAGACCCAGTACTTC. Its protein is CASSPRGDQETQYF. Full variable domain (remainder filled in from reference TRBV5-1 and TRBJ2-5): KAGVTQTPRYLIKTRGQQVTLSCSPISGHRSVSWYQQTPGQGLQFLFEYFSETQRNKGNFPGRFSGRQFSNSRSEMNVSTLELGDSALYLCASSPRGDQETQYFGPGTRLLVL.

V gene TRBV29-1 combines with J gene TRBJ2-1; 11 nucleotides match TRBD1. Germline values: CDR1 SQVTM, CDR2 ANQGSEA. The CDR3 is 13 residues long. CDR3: CSYGTGGFLGQFF. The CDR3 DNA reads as TGCAGTTATGGGACAGGGGGATTTTTAGGGCAGTTCTTC.

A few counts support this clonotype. CDR3 region: CASSYSRREWTGELFF. CDR3 sequence (DNA): TGTGCCAGCAGTTACTCGCGCCGGGAGTGGACCGGGGAGCTGTTTTTT. The genes are TRBV6-5 and TRBJ2-2, with D possibly being TRBD2 (6 bases). Trimming took off 0 bases at V and 5 bases at J, with 13 bases between the two ends. Germline V CDR1 and CDR2: MNHEY, SVGAGI. The CDR3 has 16 amino acids.

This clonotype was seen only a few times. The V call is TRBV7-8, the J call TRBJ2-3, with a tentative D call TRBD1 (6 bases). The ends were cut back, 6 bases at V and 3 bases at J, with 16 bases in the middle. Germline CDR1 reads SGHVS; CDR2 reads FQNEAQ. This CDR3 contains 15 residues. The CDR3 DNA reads TGTGCCAGCAGTGCGCGCGCAGGGGATACAGATACGCAGTATTTT. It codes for CASSARAGDTDTQYF.

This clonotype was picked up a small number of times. CDR3 DNA sequence: TGCGCCAGCAGTCAAACGTTCCGGGACATGTTCAATGAGCAGTTCTTC. Its protein is CASSQTFRDMFNEQFF. The V call is TRBV10-1, the J call TRBJ2-1, with D possibly TRBD1 on 6 matching bases. CDR3 length: 16 residues. CDR1 and CDR2 (germline): WNHNN, SYGVQD (reference sequence). V was cut by 5 bases and J by 6 bases, with 20 bases left in between.

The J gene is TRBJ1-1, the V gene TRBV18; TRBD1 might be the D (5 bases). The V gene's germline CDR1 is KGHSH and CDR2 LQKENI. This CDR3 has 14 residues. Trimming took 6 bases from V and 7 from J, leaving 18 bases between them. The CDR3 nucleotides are TGTGCCAGCTCCAAACAAGAGAGGGGCGGTGAAGCTTTCTTT. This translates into CASSKQERGGEAFF.

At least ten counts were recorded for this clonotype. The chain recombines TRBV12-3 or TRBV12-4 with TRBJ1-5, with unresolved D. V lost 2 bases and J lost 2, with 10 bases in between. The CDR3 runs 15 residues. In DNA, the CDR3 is TGTGCCAGCAGTTTATTTAGTCTTGGCAATCAGCCCCAGCATTTT. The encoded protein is CASSLFSLGNQPQHF.

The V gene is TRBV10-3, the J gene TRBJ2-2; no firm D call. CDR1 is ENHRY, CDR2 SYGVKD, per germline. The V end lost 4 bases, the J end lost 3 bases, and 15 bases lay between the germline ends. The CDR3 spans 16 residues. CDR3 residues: CAISVEVQRDTGELFF. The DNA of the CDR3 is TGTGCCATCAGTGTGGAAGTTCAACGGGACACCGGGGAGCTGTTTTTT.

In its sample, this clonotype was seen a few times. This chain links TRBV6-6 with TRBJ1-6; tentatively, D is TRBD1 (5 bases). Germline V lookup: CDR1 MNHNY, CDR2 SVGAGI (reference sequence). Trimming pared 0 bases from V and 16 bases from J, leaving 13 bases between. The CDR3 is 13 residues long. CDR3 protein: CASSYSERAGLHF. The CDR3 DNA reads TGTGCCAGCAGTTACTCGGAAAGGGCAGGGCTCCACTTT.

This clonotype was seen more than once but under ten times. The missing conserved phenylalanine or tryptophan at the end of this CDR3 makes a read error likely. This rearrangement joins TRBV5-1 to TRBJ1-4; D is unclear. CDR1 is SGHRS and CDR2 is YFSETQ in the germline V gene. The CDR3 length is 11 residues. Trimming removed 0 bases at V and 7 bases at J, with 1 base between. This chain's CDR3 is CASSLGEKLFS. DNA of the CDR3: TGCGCCAGCAGCTTGGGTGAAAAACTGTTTTCT.

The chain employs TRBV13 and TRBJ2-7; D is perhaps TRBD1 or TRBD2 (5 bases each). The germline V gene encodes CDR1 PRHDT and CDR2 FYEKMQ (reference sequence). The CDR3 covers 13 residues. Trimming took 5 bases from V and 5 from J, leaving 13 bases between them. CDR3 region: CASSPRGSHEQYF. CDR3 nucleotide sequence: TGTGCCAGCAGCCCCCGGGGCAGTCACGAGCAGTACTTC.

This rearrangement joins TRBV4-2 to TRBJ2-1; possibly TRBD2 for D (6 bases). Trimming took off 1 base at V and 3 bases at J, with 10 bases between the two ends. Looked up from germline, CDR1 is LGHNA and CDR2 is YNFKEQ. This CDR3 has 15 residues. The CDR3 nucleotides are TGTGCCAGCAGCCAAGCCCCCGGGGGCTACAATGAGCAGTTCTTC. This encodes CASSQAPGGYNEQFF.

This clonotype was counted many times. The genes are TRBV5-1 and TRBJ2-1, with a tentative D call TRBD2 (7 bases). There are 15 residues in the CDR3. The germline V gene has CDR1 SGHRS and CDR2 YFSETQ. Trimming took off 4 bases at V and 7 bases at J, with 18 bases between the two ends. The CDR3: CASSTRGASLNEQFF. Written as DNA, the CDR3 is TGCGCCAGCAGCACCCGGGGGGCCAGCCTTAATGAGCAGTTCTTC.

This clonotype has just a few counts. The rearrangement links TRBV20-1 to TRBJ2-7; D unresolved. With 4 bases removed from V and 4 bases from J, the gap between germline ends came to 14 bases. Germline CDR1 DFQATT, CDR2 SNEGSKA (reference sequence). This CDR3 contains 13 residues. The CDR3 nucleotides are TGCAGTGCTATCAACCCCGACCGGTACGAGCAGTACTTC. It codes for CSAINPDRYEQYF.

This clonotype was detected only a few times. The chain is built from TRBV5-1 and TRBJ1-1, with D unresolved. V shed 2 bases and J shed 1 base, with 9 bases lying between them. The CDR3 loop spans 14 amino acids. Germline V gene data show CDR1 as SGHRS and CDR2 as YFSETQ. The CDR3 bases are TGCGCCAGCAGCTTAACAGTGGAGAACACTGAAGCTTTCTTT. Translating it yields CASSLTVENTEAFF. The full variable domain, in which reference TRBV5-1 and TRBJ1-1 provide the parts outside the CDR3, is KAGVTQTPRYLIKTRGQQVTLSCSPISGHRSVSWYQQTPGQGLQFLFEYFSETQRNKGNFPGRFSGRQFSNSRSEMNVSTLELGDSALYLCASSLTVENTEAFFGQGTRLTVV.

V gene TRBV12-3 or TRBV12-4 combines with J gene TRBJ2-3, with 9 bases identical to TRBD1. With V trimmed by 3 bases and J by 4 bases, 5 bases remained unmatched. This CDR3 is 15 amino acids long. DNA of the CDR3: TGTGCCAGCAGTTTTAACAGGGGGCTTTCAGATACGCAGTATTTT. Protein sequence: CASSFNRGLSDTQYF.